The 4 T cell receptor beta chains below were found in one sample sequenced in a study of vaccination and CD4 T cells after COVID-19. No cognate antigen is known for these TCRs. Cultured CD4+ T-cell DNA underwent Oncomine TCR Beta short-read sequencing. TCRdb re-called the PCR reads through MiXCR, storing one row per CDR3 protein. Counted here are more than 20,000 distinct CDR3 sequences, roughly 33% occurring once; the ten biggest clones make up approximately 10%. Time point here: late sampling 161 to 241 days after vaccination in a few convalescent patients. Treatment indicated: approximately 10-day PBMC culture with coronavirus spike peptide pools or control peptides (ViraFEST assay). The sample here was CD4+ T cells from blood, cultured in vitro, taken about 7 months after SARS-CoV-2 vaccination. These receptors were taken from a human donor who had recovered from COVID-19.

This chain uses TRBV24-1 with TRBJ2-3, with 8 bases matching TRBD1. V was clipped by 3 bases and J by 6 bases; unmatched bases: 10. This CDR3 has 16 residues. Germline assignment: CDR1 KGHDR and CDR2 SFDVKD. For the CDR3, the DNA is TGTGCCACCAGTGATGTACCGGGACAGGCGTGGGATACGCAGTATTTT. The encoded protein is CATSDVPGQAWDTQYF.

As regards this clonotype: This CDR3 fails to terminate in the conserved phenylalanine or tryptophan, so it likely reflects a read error. This chain uses TRBV7-9 with TRBJ2-6; the D gene is possibly TRBD1 (6 bases). Germline V gene data show CDR1 as SEHNR and CDR2 as FQNEAQ (reference sequence). The CDR3 has 21 residues. The ends were cut back, 3 bases at V and 0 bases at J, with 24 bases in the middle. The CDR3 DNA sequence: TGTGCCAGCAGCTTCGGGCCTAGGGGCAGGGGTGTCCCCTCTGGGGCCAACGTCCTGACTCTC. This translates into CASSFGPRGRGVPSGANVLTL.

In this sample, this clonotype turned up a few times. This chain joins TRBV7-8 and TRBJ2-3; weak D call: TRBD2 (5 bases). From germline, CDR1 is SGHVS and CDR2 FQNEAQ. CDR3 length equals 16 residues. V lost 1 base to trimming and J lost 7 bases, with 18 bases between them. The chain's CDR3 is CASSLVGGLSLHTQYF. The CDR3 DNA sequence: TGTGCCAGCAGCTTAGTTGGCGGGTTGAGCCTCCATACGCAGTATTTT.

The chain employs TRBV7-2 and TRBJ2-2, with TRBD2 identical over 9 bases. Germline CDR1 SGHTA, CDR2 FQGNSA. V shed 3 bases and J 2 bases; nucleotides not matched to a gene: 4. The CDR3 is 16 amino acids. The chain's CDR3 is CASSLTSGANTGELFF. The CDR3, as DNA: TGTGCCAGCAGCTTGACTAGCGGAGCAAACACCGGGGAGCTGTTTTTT.